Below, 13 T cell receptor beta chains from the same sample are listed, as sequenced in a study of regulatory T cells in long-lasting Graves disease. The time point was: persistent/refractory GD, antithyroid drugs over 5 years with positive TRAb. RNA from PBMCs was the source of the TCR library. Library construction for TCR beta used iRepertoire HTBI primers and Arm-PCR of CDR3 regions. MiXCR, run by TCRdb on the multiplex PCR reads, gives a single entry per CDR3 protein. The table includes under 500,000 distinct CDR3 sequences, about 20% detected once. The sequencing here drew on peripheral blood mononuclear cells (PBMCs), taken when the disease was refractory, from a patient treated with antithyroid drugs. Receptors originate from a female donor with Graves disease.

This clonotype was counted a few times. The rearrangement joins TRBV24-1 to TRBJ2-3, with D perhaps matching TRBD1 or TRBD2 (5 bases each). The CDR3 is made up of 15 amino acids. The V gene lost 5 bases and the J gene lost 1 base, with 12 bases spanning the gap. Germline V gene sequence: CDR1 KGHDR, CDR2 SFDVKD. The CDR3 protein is CATSATGAGTDTQYF. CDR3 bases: TGTGCCACCAGTGCCACCGGGGCAGGCACAGATACGCAGTATTTT.

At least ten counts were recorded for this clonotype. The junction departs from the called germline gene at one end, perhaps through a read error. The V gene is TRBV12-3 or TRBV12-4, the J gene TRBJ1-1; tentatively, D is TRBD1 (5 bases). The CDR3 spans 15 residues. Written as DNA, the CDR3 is TGTGCCAGCAGCTTAGGGGTAGGGAGAAACACTGAAGCTTTCTTT. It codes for CASSLGVGRNTEAFF.

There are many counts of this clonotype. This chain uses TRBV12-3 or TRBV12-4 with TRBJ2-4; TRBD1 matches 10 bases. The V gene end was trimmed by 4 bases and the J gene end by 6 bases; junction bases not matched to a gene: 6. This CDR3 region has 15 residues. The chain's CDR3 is CASSSGTGEINIQYF. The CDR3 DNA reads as TGTGCCAGCAGTTCCGGGACAGGGGAAATAAACATTCAGTACTTC.

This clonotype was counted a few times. CDR3 sequence: CASSQGGVFSYGYTF. CDR3 in DNA: TGTGCCAGCAGCCAGGGAGGGGTGTTTAGTTATGGCTACACCTTC. The chain uses TRBV3-1 and TRBJ1-2; the D gene is possibly TRBD1 (5 bases). From germline, CDR1 is LGHDT and CDR2 YNNKEL (reference sequence). The CDR3 is made up of 15 amino acids. V was cut by 3 bases and J by 5 bases, with 16 bases left in between. The full variable domain, completed using reference TRBV3-1 and TRBJ1-2, is DTAVSQTPKYLVTQMGNDKSIKCEQNLGHDTMYWYKQDSKKFLKIMFSYNNKELIINETVPNRFSPKSPDKAHLNLHINSLELGDSAVYFCASSQGGVFSYGYTFGSGTRLTVV.

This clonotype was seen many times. For the CDR3, the DNA is TGTGCCAGCAGTTACCGCGCCTCAACTGGAAACACCATATATTTT. This encodes CASSYRASTGNTIYF. The chain recombines TRBV12-3 or TRBV12-4 with TRBJ1-3; D gene ambiguous. This CDR3 has 15 amino acids. Trimming took 4 bases from V and 2 from J, leaving 12 bases between them.

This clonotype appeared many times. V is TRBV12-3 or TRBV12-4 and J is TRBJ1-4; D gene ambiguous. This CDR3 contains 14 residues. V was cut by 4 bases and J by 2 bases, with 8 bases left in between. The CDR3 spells CASSWVGTNEKLFF. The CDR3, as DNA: TGTGCCAGCAGTTGGGTGGGGACTAATGAAAAACTGTTTTTT.

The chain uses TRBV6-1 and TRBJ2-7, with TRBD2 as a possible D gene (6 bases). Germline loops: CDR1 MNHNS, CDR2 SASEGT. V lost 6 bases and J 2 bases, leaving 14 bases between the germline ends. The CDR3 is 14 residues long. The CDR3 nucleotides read TGTGCCAGCAGCCCCATCGGCGGGACCTACGAGCAGTACTTC. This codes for CASSPIGGTYEQYF.

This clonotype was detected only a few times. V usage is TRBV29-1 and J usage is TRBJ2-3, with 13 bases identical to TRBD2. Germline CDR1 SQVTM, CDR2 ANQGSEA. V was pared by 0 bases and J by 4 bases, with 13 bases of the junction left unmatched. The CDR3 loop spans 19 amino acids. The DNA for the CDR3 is TGCAGCGTTGAAGATCAGTACGGACTAGCGGGAGATGGCTCAGATACGCAGTATTTT. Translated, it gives CSVEDQYGLAGDGSDTQYF.

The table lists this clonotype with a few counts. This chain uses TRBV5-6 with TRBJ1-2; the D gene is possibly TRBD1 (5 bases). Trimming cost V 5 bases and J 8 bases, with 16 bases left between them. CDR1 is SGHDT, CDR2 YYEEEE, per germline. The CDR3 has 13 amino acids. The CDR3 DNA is TGTGCCAGCAGATATGGGACGACGGGAGGCTACACCTTC. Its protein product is CASRYGTTGGYTF.

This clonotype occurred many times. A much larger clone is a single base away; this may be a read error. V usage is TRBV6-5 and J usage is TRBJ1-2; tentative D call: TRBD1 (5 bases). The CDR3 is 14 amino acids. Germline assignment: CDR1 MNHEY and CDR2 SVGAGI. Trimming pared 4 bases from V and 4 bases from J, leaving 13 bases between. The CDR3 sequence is CASSFGQGGYGYTF. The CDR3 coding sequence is TGTGCCAGCAGTTTTGGGCAGGGAGGCTATGGCTACACCTTC.

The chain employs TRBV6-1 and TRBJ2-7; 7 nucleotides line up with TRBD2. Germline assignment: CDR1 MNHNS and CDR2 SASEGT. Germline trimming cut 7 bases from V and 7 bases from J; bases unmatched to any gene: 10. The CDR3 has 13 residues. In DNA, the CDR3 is TGTGCCAGCACTGGGCGGGGGTCTCAAGAGCAGTACTTC. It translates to CASTGRGSQEQYF.

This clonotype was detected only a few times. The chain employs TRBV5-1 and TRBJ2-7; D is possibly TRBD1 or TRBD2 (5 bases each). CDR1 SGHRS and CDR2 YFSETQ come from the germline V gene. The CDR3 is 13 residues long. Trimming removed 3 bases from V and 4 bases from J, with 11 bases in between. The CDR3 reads CASSYEGLYEQYF. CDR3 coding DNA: TGCGCCAGCAGCTACGAGGGGCTGTACGAGCAGTACTTC.

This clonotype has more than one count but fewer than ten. This CDR3 is CSARVGGAEQYF. CDR3 in DNA: TGCAGTGCTAGAGTTGGGGGGGCCGAGCAGTACTTC. The chain is built from TRBV20-1 and TRBJ2-7, with D perhaps matching TRBD2 (7 bases). V lost 1 base and J 6 bases, leaving 10 bases between the germline ends. Germline CDR1 is DFQATT and CDR2 is SNEGSKA (reference sequence). The CDR3 has 12 residues.